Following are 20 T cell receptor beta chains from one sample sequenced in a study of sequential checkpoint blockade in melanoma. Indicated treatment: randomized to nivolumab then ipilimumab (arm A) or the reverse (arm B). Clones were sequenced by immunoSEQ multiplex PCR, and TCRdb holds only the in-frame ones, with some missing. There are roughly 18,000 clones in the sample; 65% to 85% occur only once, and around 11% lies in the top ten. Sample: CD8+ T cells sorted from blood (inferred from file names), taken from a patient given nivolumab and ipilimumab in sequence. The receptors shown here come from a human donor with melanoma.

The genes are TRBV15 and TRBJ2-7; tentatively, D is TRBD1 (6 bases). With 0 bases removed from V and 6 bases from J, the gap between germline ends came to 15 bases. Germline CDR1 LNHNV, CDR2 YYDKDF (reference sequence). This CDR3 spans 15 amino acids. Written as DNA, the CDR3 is TGTGCCACCAGCAGAGATGTAACAGGGAAGGTCGAGCAGTACTTC. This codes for CATSRDVTGKVEQYF.

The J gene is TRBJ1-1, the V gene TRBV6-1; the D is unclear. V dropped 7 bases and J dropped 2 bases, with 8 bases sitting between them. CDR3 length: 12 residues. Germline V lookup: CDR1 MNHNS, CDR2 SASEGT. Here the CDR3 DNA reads TGTGCCAGCAATCCCAGAAACACTGAAGCTTTCTTT. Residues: CASNPRNTEAFF.

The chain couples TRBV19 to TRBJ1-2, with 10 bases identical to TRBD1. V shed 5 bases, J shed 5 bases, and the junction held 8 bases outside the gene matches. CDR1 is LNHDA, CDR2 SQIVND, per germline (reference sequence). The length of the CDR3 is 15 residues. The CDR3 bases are TGTGCCAGTAGTCCCGGGACAGGGGTCAGGTATGGCTACACCTTC. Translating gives CASSPGTGVRYGYTF.

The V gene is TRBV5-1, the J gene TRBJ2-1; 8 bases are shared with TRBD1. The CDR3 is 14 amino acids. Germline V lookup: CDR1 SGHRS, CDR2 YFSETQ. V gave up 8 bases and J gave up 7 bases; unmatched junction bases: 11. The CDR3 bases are TGCGCCAGTTCCCGGGACAGGATGGAAAATGAGCAGTTCTTC. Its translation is CASSRDRMENEQFF.

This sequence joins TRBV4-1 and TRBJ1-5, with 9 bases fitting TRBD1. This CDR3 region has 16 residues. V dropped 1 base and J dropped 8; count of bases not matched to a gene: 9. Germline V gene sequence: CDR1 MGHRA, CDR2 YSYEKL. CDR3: CASSQAQGAQSEPQHF. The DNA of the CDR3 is TGCGCCAGCAGCCAAGCACAGGGGGCGCAGAGTGAGCCCCAGCATTTT.

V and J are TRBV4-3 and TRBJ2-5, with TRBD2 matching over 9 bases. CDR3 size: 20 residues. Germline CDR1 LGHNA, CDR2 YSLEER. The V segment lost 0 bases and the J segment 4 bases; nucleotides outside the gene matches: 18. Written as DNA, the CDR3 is TGCGCCAGCAGCCAAGAAGGGGGGCGGGAGGGCCCTCCCAGAGGAGAGACCCAGTACTTC. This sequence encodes CASSQEGGREGPPRGETQYF.

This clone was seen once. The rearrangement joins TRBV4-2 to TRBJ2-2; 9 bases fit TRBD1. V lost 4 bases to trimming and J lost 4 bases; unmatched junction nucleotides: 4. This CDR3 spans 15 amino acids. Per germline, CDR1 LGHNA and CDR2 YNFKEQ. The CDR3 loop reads CASSPRTGVTGELFF. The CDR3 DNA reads TGTGCCAGCAGCCCTAGGACAGGGGTCACCGGGGAGCTGTTTTTT.

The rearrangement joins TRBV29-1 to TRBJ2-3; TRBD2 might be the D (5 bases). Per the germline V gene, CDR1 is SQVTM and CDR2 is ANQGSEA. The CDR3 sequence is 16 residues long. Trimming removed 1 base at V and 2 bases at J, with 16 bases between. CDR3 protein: CSVEVRVAAITDTQYF. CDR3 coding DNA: TGCAGCGTTGAAGTGAGGGTCGCAGCTATCACAGATACGCAGTATTTT.

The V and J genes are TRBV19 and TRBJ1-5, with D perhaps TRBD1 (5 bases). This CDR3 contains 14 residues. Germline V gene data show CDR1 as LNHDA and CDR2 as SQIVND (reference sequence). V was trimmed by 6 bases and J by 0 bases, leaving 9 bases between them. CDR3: CASRGGYSNQPQHF. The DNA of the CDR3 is TGTGCCAGTAGGGGGGGTTATAGCAATCAGCCCCAGCATTTT. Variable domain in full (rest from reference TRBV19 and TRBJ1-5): DGGITQSPKYLFRKEGQNVTLSCEQNLNHDAMYWYRQDPGQGLRLIYYSQIVNDFQKGDIAEGYSVSREKKESFPLTVTSAQKNPTAFYLCASRGGYSNQPQHFGDGTRLSIL.

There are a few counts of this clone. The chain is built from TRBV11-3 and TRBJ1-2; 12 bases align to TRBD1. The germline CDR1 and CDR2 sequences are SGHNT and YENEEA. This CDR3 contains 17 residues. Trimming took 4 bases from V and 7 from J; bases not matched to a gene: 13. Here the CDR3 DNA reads TGTGCCAGCAGCTCCGCAGACCGGGACAGGGGGCTCTTTGGCTACACCTTC. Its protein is CASSSADRDRGLFGYTF. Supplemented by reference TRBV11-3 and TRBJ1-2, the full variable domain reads EAGVVQSPRYKIIEKKQPVAFWCNPISGHNTLYWYLQNLGQGPELLIRYENEEAVDDSQLPKDRFSAERLKGVDSTLKIQPAELGDSAVYLCASSSADRDRGLFGYTFGSGTRLTVV.

The CDR3 DNA reads as TGTGCCAGCGCCGGGACTAGCGGCACAGATACGCAGTATTTT. Translating gives CASAGTSGTDTQYF. V is TRBV18 and J is TRBJ2-3, with 10 bases that match TRBD2. Looked up from germline, CDR1 is KGHSH and CDR2 is LQKENI. CDR3 length: 14 amino acids. Trimming took 8 bases from V and 1 from J; bases not matched to a gene: 3.

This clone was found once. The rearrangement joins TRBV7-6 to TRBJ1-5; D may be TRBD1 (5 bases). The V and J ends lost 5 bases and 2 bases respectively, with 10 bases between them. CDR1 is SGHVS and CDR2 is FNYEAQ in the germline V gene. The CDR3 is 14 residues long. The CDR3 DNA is TGTGCCAGCAGCCCAAGCAGGGGCAATCAGCCCCAGCATTTT. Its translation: CASSPSRGNQPQHF.

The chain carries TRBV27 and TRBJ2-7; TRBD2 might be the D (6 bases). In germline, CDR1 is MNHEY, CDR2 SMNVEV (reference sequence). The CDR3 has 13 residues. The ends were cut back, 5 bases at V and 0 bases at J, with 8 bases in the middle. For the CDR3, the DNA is TGTGCCAGCAGTAGCGGGTACTCCTACGAGCAGTACTTC. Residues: CASSSGYSYEQYF.

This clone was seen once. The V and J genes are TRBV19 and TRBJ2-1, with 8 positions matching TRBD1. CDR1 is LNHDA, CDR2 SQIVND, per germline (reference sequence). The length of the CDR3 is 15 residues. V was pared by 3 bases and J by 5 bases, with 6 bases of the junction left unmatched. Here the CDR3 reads CASSIPTGVNNEQFF. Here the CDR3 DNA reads TGTGCCAGTAGTATCCCGACAGGGGTGAACAATGAGCAGTTCTTC.

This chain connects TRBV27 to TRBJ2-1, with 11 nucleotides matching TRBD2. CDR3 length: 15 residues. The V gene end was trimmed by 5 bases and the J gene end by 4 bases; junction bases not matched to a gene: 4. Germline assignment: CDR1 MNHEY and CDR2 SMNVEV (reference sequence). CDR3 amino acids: CASSLGTSGYNEQFF. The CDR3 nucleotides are TGTGCCAGCAGTCTTGGGACTAGCGGTTACAATGAGCAGTTCTTC.

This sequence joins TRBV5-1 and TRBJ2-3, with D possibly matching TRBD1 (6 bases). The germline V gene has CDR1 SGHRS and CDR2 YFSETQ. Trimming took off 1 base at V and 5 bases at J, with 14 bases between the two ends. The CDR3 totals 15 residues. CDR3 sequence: CASSLFGGPLDTQYF. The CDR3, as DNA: TGCGCCAGCAGCTTGTTTGGGGGCCCATTAGATACGCAGTATTTT. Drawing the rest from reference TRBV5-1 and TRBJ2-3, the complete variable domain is KAGVTQTPRYLIKTRGQQVTLSCSPISGHRSVSWYQQTPGQGLQFLFEYFSETQRNKGNFPGRFSGRQFSNSRSEMNVSTLELGDSALYLCASSLFGGPLDTQYFGPGTRLTVL.

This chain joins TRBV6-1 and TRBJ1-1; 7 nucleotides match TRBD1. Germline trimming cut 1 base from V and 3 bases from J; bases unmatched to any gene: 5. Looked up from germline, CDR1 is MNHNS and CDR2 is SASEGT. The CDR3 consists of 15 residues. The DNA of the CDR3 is TGTGCCAGCAGTGAAGGGGGCAGGGGGTACACTGAAGCTTTCTTT. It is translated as CASSEGGRGYTEAFF.

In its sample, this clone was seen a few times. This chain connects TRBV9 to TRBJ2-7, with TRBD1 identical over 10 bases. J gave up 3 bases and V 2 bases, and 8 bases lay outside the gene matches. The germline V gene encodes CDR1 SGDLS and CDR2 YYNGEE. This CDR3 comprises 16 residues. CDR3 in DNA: TGTGCCAGCAGCGTGGACCGGGACAGGGGAGTCTACGAGCAGTACTTC. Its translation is CASSVDRDRGVYEQYF.

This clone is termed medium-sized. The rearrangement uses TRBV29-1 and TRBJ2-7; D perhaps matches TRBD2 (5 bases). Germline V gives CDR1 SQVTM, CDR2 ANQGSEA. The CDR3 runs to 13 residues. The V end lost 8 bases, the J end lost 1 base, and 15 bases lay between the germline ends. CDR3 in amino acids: CSSQDSTSYEQYF. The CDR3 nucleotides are TGCAGCTCTCAGGACTCAACTTCCTACGAGCAGTACTTC.

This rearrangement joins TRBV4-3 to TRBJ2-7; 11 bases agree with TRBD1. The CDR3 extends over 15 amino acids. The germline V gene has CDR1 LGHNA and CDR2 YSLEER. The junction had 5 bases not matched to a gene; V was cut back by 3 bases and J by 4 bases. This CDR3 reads CASSQGGTGGYEQYF. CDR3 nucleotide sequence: TGCGCCAGCAGCCAGGGCGGGACAGGGGGATACGAGCAGTACTTC.